The T cell receptor beta chain described here comes from a study of blood T cell repertoires in COVID-19. Study context: Italy, Spain and the United States were the sources of the convalescent and acute COVID-19 samples. Nucleic acid was either cDNA or gDNA, and it came from T cells, B-cell-depleted T cells, or PBMCs.

Authors' data handling: Researchers report that nucleated cell counts were estimated from reference gene primer amplification. Using immunoSEQ multiplex PCR, the repertoire was profiled, and TCRdb retains in-frame clones only, with some absent. D and trimming come from the DNA, and the V and J calls and clone size come from that table. This sample yields fewer than 65,000 clones, of which 85% are seen a single time; approximately 6.4% belongs to the top ten. The CDR3 length is 15 residues. Looked up from germline, CDR1 is MNHEY and CDR2 is SVGAGI. V dropped 6 bases and J dropped 0; count of bases not matched to a gene: 4.

This rearrangement joins TRBV6-5 to TRBJ2-5, with 10 bases identical to TRBD2. Sequencing input: peripheral blood. This sequence was found in a man aged 55-75 years with acute or convalescent COVID-19. The CDR3 DNA reads TGTGCCAGCAGGAGGACTAGCGGAAACCAAGAGACCCAGTACTTC. Its translation: CASRRTSGNQETQYF.